Below, 22 T cell receptor beta chains from the same sample are listed, as sequenced in a study of cytomegalovirus exposure and HLA in healthy donors. Primers included in the PCR were 60 Vbeta and 13 Jbeta primers. This table comes from immunoSEQ multiplex PCR, and its TCRdb copy is limited to in-frame clones, with some not included. Counted here are 70,000 or so clones, around three quarters occurring once; the ten biggest clones make up 6.5% to 8.5%. The sequencing sample was made of PBMCs. These receptors all stem from a man between 18 and 29 years old in good health and CMV-seropositive.

The chain is built from TRBV18 and TRBJ2-5; 10 positions agree with TRBD1. V lost 5 bases and J lost 1; bases outside the gene matches: 4. The CDR3 extends over 15 amino acids. Per the germline V gene, CDR1 is KGHSH and CDR2 is LQKENI. The CDR3 loop reads CASSSTGGPQETQYF. The DNA for the CDR3 is TGTGCCAGCTCATCGACAGGGGGCCCCCAAGAGACCCAGTACTTC.

This sequence joins TRBV11-2 and TRBJ2-3; 11 bases align to TRBD2. The J segment lost 7 bases and the V segment lost 2 bases, leaving 8 bases of the junction unmatched. The germline V gene has CDR1 SGHAT and CDR2 FQNNGV. There are 16 residues in the CDR3. The CDR3 region is CASSLIAGGPSNTQYF. The CDR3 DNA sequence: TGTGCCAGCAGCTTAATAGCGGGAGGGCCCTCGAATACGCAGTATTTT.

The chain joins TRBV9 to TRBJ1-5, with TRBD1 as a possible D gene (6 bases). The CDR3 covers 14 residues. V dropped 3 bases and J dropped 1 base, with 8 bases sitting between them. Germline V CDR1 and CDR2: SGDLS, YYNGEE. CDR3 loop: CASSDTGSNQPQHF. For the CDR3, the DNA is TGTGCCAGCAGCGATACAGGGAGCAATCAGCCCCAGCATTTT.

CDR3 nucleotides: TGTGCCTGTTCGGGACAGACCAGGGGTGAGCAGTACTTC. It specifies CACSGQTRGEQYF. The rearrangement joins TRBV30 to TRBJ2-7; 7 positions match TRBD1. The CDR3 runs 13 residues. J gave up 7 bases and V 6 bases, and 12 bases lay outside the gene matches. Germline values: CDR1 GTSNPN, CDR2 SVGIG (reference sequence).

This sequence joins TRBV6-5 and TRBJ2-7, with D perhaps matching TRBD1 (6 bases). This CDR3 spans 13 amino acids. Trimming pared 8 bases from V and 2 bases from J, leaving 13 bases between. Looked up from germline, CDR1 is MNHEY and CDR2 is SVGAGI. The CDR3 here is CASARDIAYEQYF. CDR3 DNA: TGTGCCAGCGCCCGGGACATAGCCTACGAGCAGTACTTC.

The chain employs TRBV29-1 and TRBJ2-1; TRBD1 might be the D (5 bases). The V gene lost 5 bases and the J gene lost 8 bases, with 13 bases spanning the gap. CDR1 is SQVTM and CDR2 is ANQGSEA in the germline V gene. The CDR3 extends over 12 amino acids. CDR3 DNA: TGCAGCGTTAAACAGGAAAGCTATGAGCAGTTCTTC. Its protein is CSVKQESYEQFF.

This chain joins TRBV7-8 and TRBJ2-7; no definite D call. Trimming cost V 5 bases and J 2 bases, with 7 bases left between them. The CDR3 runs 12 residues. The germline V gene has CDR1 SGHVS and CDR2 FQNEAQ. The CDR3 region is CASSGSAYEQYF. The CDR3 DNA follows: TGTGCCAGCAGCGGCAGTGCCTACGAGCAGTACTTC.

The chain employs TRBV6-5 and TRBJ1-5; 7 nucleotides align to TRBD1. After removal of 5 bases from V and 0 bases from J, the junction contained 4 bases not matched to a gene. The CDR3 is 15 amino acids. The germline V gene has CDR1 MNHEY and CDR2 SVGAGI. Here the CDR3 reads CASSGDSLSNQPQHF. The CDR3 region has the DNA TGTGCCAGCAGTGGGGACAGCCTTAGCAATCAGCCCCAGCATTTT.

The rearrangement joins TRBV7-9 to TRBJ2-7, with D possibly matching TRBD1 (5 bases). Trimming stripped 3 bases from V and 5 bases from J, with 11 bases between. CDR3 length equals 13 residues. CDR1 is SEHNR, CDR2 FQNEAQ, per germline (reference sequence). CDR3 coding DNA: TGTGCCAGCAGCTTTATCGGCAGGGACGAGCAGTACTTC. It specifies CASSFIGRDEQYF.

For this clone: A junction end diverges from the germline sequence, so it may reflect a read error. CDR3 amino acids: CASSPPGSTWGTF. The CDR3 DNA sequence: TGTGCCAGCAGCCCCCCCGGTTCCACGTGGGGGACTTTT. J is TRBJ1-1 and V is TRBV11-2; a weak D match, TRBD1 (5 bases). Looked up from germline, CDR1 is SGHAT and CDR2 is FQNNGV. The CDR3 contains 13 residues.

The chain couples TRBV7-9 to TRBJ1-6, with 8 bases lining up with TRBD1. The CDR3 runs to 14 residues. Looked up from germline, CDR1 is SEHNR and CDR2 is FQNEAQ (reference sequence). V shed 5 bases, J shed 9 bases, and the junction held 6 bases outside the gene matches. The CDR3 coding sequence is TGTGCCAGCAGCGATGACAGGGGTGGTTCACCCCTCCACTTT. Its protein is CASSDDRGGSPLHF.

The rearrangement joins TRBV30 to TRBJ1-5, with a possible D match to TRBD1 (5 bases). The germline gives CDR1 GTSNPN, CDR2 SVGIG (reference sequence). The CDR3 has 13 residues. The V gene lost 2 bases and the J gene lost 3 bases, with 8 bases spanning the gap. This chain's CDR3 is CAWSKGNNQPQHF. The CDR3 nucleotides are TGTGCCTGGAGTAAGGGGAACAATCAGCCCCAGCATTTT.

The rearrangement uses TRBV15 and TRBJ1-6; the D gene is possibly TRBD1 (6 bases). The V end was cut by 3 bases, the J end by 9 bases, with 24 bases between. Germline V gene sequence: CDR1 LNHNV, CDR2 YYDKDF (reference sequence). The CDR3 is 18 residues long. As DNA, the CDR3 is TGTGCCACCAGCAGTCCCCAGACCGGGACAATCAGCGGTTCACCCCTCCACTTT. This encodes CATSSPQTGTISGSPLHF.

The chain uses TRBV30 and TRBJ1-2; a weak D match, TRBD1 (6 bases). This CDR3 has 13 residues. CDR1 and CDR2 (germline): GTSNPN, SVGIG (reference sequence). The V end lost 5 bases, the J end lost 0 bases, and 10 bases lay between the germline ends. The CDR3 nucleotides are TGTGCCTGGGGGGACACTCCTAACTATGGCTACACCTTC. This encodes CAWGDTPNYGYTF.

The V call is TRBV29-1, the J call TRBJ1-2; TRBD1 matches at 7 bases. The length of the CDR3 is 15 residues. The germline gives CDR1 SQVTM, CDR2 ANQGSEA. V shed 5 bases, J shed 4 bases, and the junction held 13 bases outside the gene matches. This CDR3 is CSVKKPGTATYGYTF. In DNA, the CDR3 is TGCAGCGTTAAAAAACCCGGGACAGCAACCTATGGCTACACCTTC.

The chain has TRBV5-1 and TRBJ1-4; D gene uncertain. The CDR3 has 14 residues. With 4 bases removed from V and 6 bases from J, the gap between germline ends came to 13 bases. Germline CDR1 is SGHRS and CDR2 is YFSETQ. The CDR3 nucleotides read TGCGCCAGCAGCCTTTGGGGAGGCGATGAAAAACTGTTTTTT. It is translated as CASSLWGGDEKLFF.

The chain links TRBV7-6 to TRBJ2-7, with TRBD2 identical over 8 bases. Germline V gene sequence: CDR1 SGHVS, CDR2 FNYEAQ. Trimming removed 3 bases from V and 4 bases from J; junction bases left unmatched: 5. The length of the CDR3 is 14 residues. CDR3 amino acids: CASSLGLGKYEQYF. CDR3 nucleotides: TGTGCCAGCAGCTTGGGACTAGGCAAATACGAGCAGTACTTC.

Details on this clone: This same CDR3 is encoded by further DNA sequences in the sample. V usage is TRBV29-1 and J usage is TRBJ2-3; 9 bases are shared with TRBD2. Germline V gene sequence: CDR1 SQVTM, CDR2 ANQGSEA. This CDR3 has 14 residues. CDR3 loop: CSARGGRAPDTQYF. The CDR3 DNA follows: TGCAGTGCCAGGGGCGGGAGGGCCCCGGATACGCAGTATTTT.

This chain uses TRBV23-1 with TRBJ2-2; TRBD1 matches 8 bases. TRBV23-1 carries the ORF label, with uncertain function. This CDR3 has 16 amino acids. J gave up 4 bases and V 3 bases, and 7 bases lay outside the gene matches. CDR3 amino acids: CASSHRQGTPTGELFF. In DNA, the CDR3 is TGCGCCAGCAGTCATAGACAGGGGACCCCCACCGGGGAGCTGTTTTTT.

The chain has TRBV13 and TRBJ1-2, with TRBD1 matching 7 bases. In germline, CDR1 is PRHDT, CDR2 FYEKMQ (reference sequence). The V gene end was trimmed by 5 bases and the J gene end by 2 bases; junction bases not matched to a gene: 5. CDR3 length: 14 residues. CDR3 loop: CASSPSGQNYGYTF. The CDR3 bases are TGTGCCAGCAGCCCATCGGGACAGAACTATGGCTACACCTTC.

The chain recombines TRBV7-9 with TRBJ2-5; tentatively, D is TRBD1 (5 bases). V was pared by 3 bases and J by 5 bases, with 13 bases between. Germline assignment: CDR1 SEHNR and CDR2 FQNEAQ (reference sequence). The CDR3 extends over 14 amino acids. The CDR3, as DNA: TGTGCCAGCAGCTTTTCCCAGGGTGGGGAGACCCAGTACTTC. This sequence encodes CASSFSQGGETQYF.

The chain is built from TRBV2 and TRBJ1-4, with 8 nucleotides matching TRBD1. The CDR3 runs to 16 residues. CDR1 SNHLY and CDR2 FYNNEI come from the germline V gene. After removal of 4 bases from V and 0 bases from J, the junction contained 4 bases not matched to a gene. In DNA form, the CDR3 reads TGTGCCAGCAGTGTGACAGGGGAGGCAACTAATGAAAAACTGTTTTTT. Protein product: CASSVTGEATNEKLFF.